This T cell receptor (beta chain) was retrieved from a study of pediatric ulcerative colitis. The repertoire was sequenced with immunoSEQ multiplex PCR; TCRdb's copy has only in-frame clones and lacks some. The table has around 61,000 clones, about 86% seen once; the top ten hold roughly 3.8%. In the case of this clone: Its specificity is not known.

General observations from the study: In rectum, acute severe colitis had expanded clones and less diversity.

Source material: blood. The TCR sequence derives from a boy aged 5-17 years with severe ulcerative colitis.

The CDR3 loop reads CASSLEPGSYGYTF. The DNA of the CDR3 is TGTGCCAGCAGCTTAGAACCAGGGAGCTATGGCTACACCTTC. This chain uses TRBV11-2 with TRBJ1-2; maybe TRBD1 (5 bases). Germline V gene data show CDR1 as SGHAT and CDR2 as FQNNGV. The CDR3 totals 14 residues. V was shortened by 0 bases and J by 4 bases, with 9 bases between the two germline ends.